The 16 T cell receptor beta chains listed next were all sequenced from one sample in a study of response to subunit inactivated influenza vaccine. TCRdb recomputed calls from the RT-PCR reads with MiXCR, one row per CDR3 protein. The sample carries hundreds of thousands of distinct CDR3 sequences, about 15% recorded once. The sequencing used PBMCs from blood, collected 14 to 15 days before vaccination. The receptors stem from a man aged 50 or older who received an inactivated influenza vaccine.

Regarding this clonotype: This is likely a read error, given that the CDR3 carries no conserved phenylalanine or tryptophan at its end. V and J are TRBV12-3 or TRBV12-4 and TRBJ2-5; 8 nucleotides match TRBD2. After removal of 2 bases from V and 5 bases from J, the junction contained 7 bases not matched to a gene. There are 15 residues in the CDR3. The CDR3 DNA is TGTGCCAGCAGTTTACAGGGACTAGGTTTGGAGACCCAGTACCTC. This translates into CASSLQGLGLETQYL.

J is TRBJ2-3 and V is TRBV6-2 or TRBV6-3; D gene uncertain. In germline, CDR1 is MNHEY, CDR2 SVGEGT. This CDR3 contains 16 residues. V lost 0 bases and J lost 3, with 13 bases in between. The CDR3 is CASSYSRDSQTDTQYF. CDR3 nucleotides: TGTGCCAGCAGTTACTCAAGAGACTCCCAGACAGATACGCAGTATTTT.

In its sample, this clonotype was seen a few times. This rearrangement joins TRBV7-9 to TRBJ1-1; TRBD1 matches 9 bases. The length of the CDR3 is 16 residues. V lost 6 bases and J lost 2; bases outside the gene matches: 10. The germline V gene has CDR1 SEHNR and CDR2 FQNEAQ (reference sequence). The CDR3 loop is CASSSTQGAINTEAFF. The CDR3 DNA sequence: TGTGCCAGCAGTTCCACACAGGGGGCAATAAACACTGAAGCTTTCTTT. The complete variable domain, with remaining parts taken from reference TRBV7-9 and TRBJ1-1, reads DTGVSQNPRHKITKRGQNVTFRCDPISEHNRLYWYRQTLGQGPEFLTYFQNEAQLEKSRLLSDRFSAERPKGSFSTLEIQRTEQGDSAMYLCASSSTQGAINTEAFFGQGTRLTVV.

The V gene is TRBV11-1, the J gene TRBJ2-6; TRBD2 aligns across 14 bases. The CDR3 covers 21 residues. Germline V gene lookup returns CDR1 SGHAT and CDR2 FQDESV (reference sequence). J was trimmed by 4 bases and V by 5 bases; bases with no gene match: 16. CDR3 residues: CASSTGLAGGPRVWGANVLTF. The CDR3 DNA reads TGTGCCAGCAGCACTGGACTAGCGGGAGGTCCCCGTGTGTGGGGGGCCAACGTCCTGACTTTC.

This clonotype was counted between two and nine times. This chain uses TRBV5-4 with TRBJ1-1, with D unclear. Trimming cost V 0 bases and J 1 base, with 7 bases left between them. The germline V gene encodes CDR1 SGHNT and CDR2 YYREEE (reference sequence). The CDR3 covers 14 residues. CDR3 coding DNA: TGTGCCAGCAGCTTGGCCGGGCCGAACACTGAAGCTTTCTTT. Translation gives CASSLAGPNTEAFF.

This clonotype was counted only a few times. This chain links TRBV7-8 with TRBJ2-5; D is possibly TRBD1 or TRBD2 (5 bases each). V was clipped by 1 base and J by 4 bases, with 16 bases between them. The germline V gene encodes CDR1 SGHVS and CDR2 FQNEAQ. This CDR3 region has 16 residues. CDR3 nucleotide sequence: TGTGCCAGCAGCTTAGTGTTTGGGGCCGGACTAGAGACCCAGTACTTC. Amino acids: CASSLVFGAGLETQYF.

This clonotype was observed a single time. The rearrangement links TRBV2 to TRBJ1-6; D is unclear. The CDR3 sequence is 14 residues long. CDR1 is SNHLY and CDR2 is FYNNEI in the germline V gene. V was trimmed by 2 bases and J by 7 bases, leaving 9 bases between them. The CDR3 region has the DNA TGTGCCAGCAGTGAAACAGTCAAGAATTCACCCCTCCACTTT. Amino acids: CASSETVKNSPLHF.

There are many counts of this clonotype. The V and J genes are TRBV4-2 and TRBJ1-2, with 11 bases lining up with TRBD1. This CDR3 region has 15 residues. Germline V CDR1 and CDR2: LGHNA, YNFKEQ. Losses at the gene ends were 3 bases for V and 2 bases for J; bases not matched to a gene: 2. CDR3 residues: CASSQGQGENYGYTF. The CDR3 region has the DNA TGTGCCAGCAGCCAGGGACAGGGGGAGAACTATGGCTACACCTTC.

The chain carries TRBV2 and TRBJ2-5; D unclear. CDR1 is SNHLY and CDR2 is FYNNEI in the germline V gene. V dropped 7 bases and J dropped 5 bases, with 8 bases sitting between them. The CDR3 has 11 amino acids. The CDR3 reads CASNKGETQYF. The CDR3 nucleotides read TGTGCCAGCAATAAAGGGGAGACCCAGTACTTC.

In this sample, this clonotype turned up a few times. The chain uses TRBV28 and TRBJ2-3; TRBD2 agrees at 13 bases. V lost 2 bases, J lost 5 bases, and 7 bases stayed unmatched. Germline V gene sequence: CDR1 MDHEN, CDR2 SYDVKM. This CDR3 comprises 17 residues. CDR3 region: CASSLNGGLAGEDTQYF. As DNA, the CDR3 is TGTGCCAGCAGTTTAAATGGTGGACTAGCGGGAGAAGATACGCAGTATTTT.

This clonotype was counted at least ten times. The J gene is TRBJ2-2, the V gene TRBV5-1, with D uncertain. V lost 2 bases and J lost 5, with 13 bases in between. Germline V gives CDR1 SGHRS, CDR2 YFSETQ. This CDR3 has 15 amino acids. As DNA, the CDR3 is TGCGCCAGCAGCTTTGGGCAGCTTAGTACCGGGGAGCTGTTTTTT. Translating it yields CASSFGQLSTGELFF.

The rearrangement joins TRBV5-1 to TRBJ2-7; 10 bases match TRBD1. The V gene end was trimmed by 4 bases and the J gene end by 4 bases; junction bases not matched to a gene: 5. The CDR3 sequence is 14 residues long. CDR1 and CDR2 from the germline V gene are SGHRS and YFSETQ. The CDR3 sequence is CASSTTGGNYEQYF. The CDR3 DNA follows: TGCGCCAGCAGCACGACAGGGGGCAATTACGAGCAGTACTTC.

This clonotype came up a few times. The V gene is TRBV7-2, the J gene TRBJ2-2; a possible D gene is TRBD2 (6 bases). The CDR3 length is 16 residues. Looked up from germline, CDR1 is SGHTA and CDR2 is FQGNSA. V was cut by 7 bases and J by 3 bases, with 18 bases left in between. The CDR3 DNA follows: TGTGCCAGCACCAAACTCAGAGGGGAGGACACCGGGGAGCTGTTTTTT. The encoded protein is CASTKLRGEDTGELFF.

The rearrangement joins TRBV20-1 to TRBJ2-1; TRBD2 agrees at 12 bases. The ends lost 5 bases at V and 2 bases at J; junction bases unmatched: 7. The CDR3 is 16 amino acids. Germline CDR1 is DFQATT and CDR2 is SNEGSKA (reference sequence). The CDR3 loop is CSAPRASGGAYNEQFF. CDR3 in DNA: TGCAGTGCTCCCCGGGCTAGCGGGGGGGCCTACAATGAGCAGTTCTTC.

This sequence joins TRBV6-1 and TRBJ1-2, with a tentative D call TRBD1 (6 bases). Per the germline V gene, CDR1 is MNHNS and CDR2 is SASEGT. Trimming removed 1 base at V and 5 bases at J, with 11 bases between. This CDR3 spans 14 amino acids. In nucleotides, the CDR3 is TGTGCCAGCAGTGAAGGGGGACATATTTATGGCTACACCTTC. This sequence encodes CASSEGGHIYGYTF.

This clonotype was detected only a few times. Here the CDR3 reads CSARKPGQTNYGYTF. CDR3 DNA sequence: TGCAGTGCTAGGAAACCGGGACAGACCAACTATGGCTACACCTTC. This rearrangement joins TRBV20-1 to TRBJ1-2; 7 bases map to TRBD1. Trimming cost V 3 bases and J 2 bases; bases outside gene matches: 9. The CDR3 consists of 15 residues. Germline CDR1 is DFQATT and CDR2 is SNEGSKA (reference sequence).